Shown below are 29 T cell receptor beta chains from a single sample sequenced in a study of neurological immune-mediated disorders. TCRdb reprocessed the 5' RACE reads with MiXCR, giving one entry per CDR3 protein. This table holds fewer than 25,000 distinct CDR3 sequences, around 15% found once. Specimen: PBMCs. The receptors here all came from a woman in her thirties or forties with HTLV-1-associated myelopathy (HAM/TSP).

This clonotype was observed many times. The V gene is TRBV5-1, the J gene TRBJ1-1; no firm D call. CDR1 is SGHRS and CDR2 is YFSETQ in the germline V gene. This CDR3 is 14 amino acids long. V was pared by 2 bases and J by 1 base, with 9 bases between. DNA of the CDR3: TGCGCCAGCAGCTTAGGAGGGCGGAACACTGAAGCTTTCTTT. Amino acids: CASSLGGRNTEAFF.

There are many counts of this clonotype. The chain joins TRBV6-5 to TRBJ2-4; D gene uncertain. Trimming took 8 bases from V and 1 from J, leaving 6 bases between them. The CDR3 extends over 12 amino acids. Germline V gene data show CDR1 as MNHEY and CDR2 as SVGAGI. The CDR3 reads CASGFAKNIQYF. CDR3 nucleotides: TGTGCCAGCGGATTCGCCAAAAACATTCAGTACTTC.

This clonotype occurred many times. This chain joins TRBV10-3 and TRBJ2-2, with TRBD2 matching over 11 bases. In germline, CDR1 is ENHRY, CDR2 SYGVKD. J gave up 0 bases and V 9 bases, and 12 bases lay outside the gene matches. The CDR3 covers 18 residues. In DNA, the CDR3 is TGTGCCATAGCCTCCGGGGCTAGCGGGGGGACGAACACCGGGGAGCTGTTTTTT. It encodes CAIASGASGGTNTGELFF.

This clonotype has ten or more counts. The CDR3 DNA follows: TGCAGTGCTACCGGGACTAGCAGGAACAATGAGCAGTTCTTC. Its protein product is CSATGTSRNNEQFF. The genes are TRBV20-1 and TRBJ2-1; 9 nucleotides match TRBD2. Germline values: CDR1 DFQATT, CDR2 SNEGSKA (reference sequence). Trimming cost V 4 bases and J 5 bases; bases outside gene matches: 6. The length of the CDR3 is 14 residues.

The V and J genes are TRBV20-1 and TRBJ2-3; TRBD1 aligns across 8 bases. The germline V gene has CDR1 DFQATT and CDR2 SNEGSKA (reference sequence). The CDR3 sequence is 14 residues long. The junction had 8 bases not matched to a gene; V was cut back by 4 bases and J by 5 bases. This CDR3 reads CSAIWTGQIDTQYF. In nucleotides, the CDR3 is TGCAGTGCTATTTGGACAGGGCAGATAGATACGCAGTATTTT.

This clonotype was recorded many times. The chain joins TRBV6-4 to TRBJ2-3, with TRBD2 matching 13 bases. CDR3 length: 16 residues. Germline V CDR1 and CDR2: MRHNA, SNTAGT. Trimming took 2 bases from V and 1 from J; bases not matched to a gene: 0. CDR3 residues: CASSDGTSGGTDTQYF. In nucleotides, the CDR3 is TGTGCCAGCAGTGACGGGACTAGCGGGGGCACAGATACGCAGTATTTT.

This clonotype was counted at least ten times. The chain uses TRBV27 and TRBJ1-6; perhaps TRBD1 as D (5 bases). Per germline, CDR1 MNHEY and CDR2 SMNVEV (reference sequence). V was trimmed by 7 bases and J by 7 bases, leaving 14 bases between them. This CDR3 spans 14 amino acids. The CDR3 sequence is CASNPRQGNSPLHF. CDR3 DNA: TGTGCCAGCAATCCCAGGCAGGGAAATTCACCCCTCCACTTT.

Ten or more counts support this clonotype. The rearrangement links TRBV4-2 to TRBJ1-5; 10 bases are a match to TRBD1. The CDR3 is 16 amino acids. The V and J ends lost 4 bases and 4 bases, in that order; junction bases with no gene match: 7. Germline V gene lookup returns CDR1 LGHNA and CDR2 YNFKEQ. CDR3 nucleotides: TGTGCCAGCAGCCCCAGACAGGGGGCGAAGAATCAGCCCCAGCATTTT. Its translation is CASSPRQGAKNQPQHF.

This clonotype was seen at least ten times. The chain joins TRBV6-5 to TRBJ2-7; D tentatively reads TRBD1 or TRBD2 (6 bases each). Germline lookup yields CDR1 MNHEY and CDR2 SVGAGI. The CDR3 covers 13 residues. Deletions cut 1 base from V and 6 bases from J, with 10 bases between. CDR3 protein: CASSYLQGGEQYV. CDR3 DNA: TGTGCCAGCAGTTACTTACAGGGAGGCGAGCAGTACGTC.

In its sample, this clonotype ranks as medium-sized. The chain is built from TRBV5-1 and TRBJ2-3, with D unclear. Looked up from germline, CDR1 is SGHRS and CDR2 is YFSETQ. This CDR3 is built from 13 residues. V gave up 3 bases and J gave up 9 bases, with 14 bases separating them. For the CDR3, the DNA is TGCGCCAGCAGCTCCGGAACGAGAGAAACGCAGTATTTT. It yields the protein CASSSGTRETQYF.

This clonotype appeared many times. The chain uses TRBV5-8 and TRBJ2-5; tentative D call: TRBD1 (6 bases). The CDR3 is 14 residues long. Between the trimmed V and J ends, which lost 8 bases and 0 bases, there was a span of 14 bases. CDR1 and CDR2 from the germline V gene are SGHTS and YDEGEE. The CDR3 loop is CASHLAGDQETQYF. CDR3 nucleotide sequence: TGTGCCAGTCACCTAGCAGGGGACCAAGAGACCCAGTACTTC.

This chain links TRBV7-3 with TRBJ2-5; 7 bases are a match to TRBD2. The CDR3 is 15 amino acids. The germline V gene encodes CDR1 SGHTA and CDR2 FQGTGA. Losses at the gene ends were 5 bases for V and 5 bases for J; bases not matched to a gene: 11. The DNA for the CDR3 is TGTGCCAGCAGCCGGGGTCCAGGGAGGGAGGAGACCCAGTACTTC. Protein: CASSRGPGREETQYF.

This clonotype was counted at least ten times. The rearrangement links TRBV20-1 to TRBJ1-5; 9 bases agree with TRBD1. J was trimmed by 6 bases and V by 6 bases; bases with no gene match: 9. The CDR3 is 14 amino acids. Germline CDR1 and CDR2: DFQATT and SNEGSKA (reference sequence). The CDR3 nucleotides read TGCAGTGCCTTATTAGACAGGGGGGGTCAGCCCCAGCATTTT. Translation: CSALLDRGGQPQHF.

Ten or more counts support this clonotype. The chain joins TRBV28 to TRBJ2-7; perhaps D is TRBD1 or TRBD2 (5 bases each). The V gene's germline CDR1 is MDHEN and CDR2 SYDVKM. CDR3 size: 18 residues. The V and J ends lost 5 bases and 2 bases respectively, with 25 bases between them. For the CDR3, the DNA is TGTGCCAGCAGTGGCGTTACTCCCGGGACGGAAGTGACCTACGAGCAGTACTTC. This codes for CASSGVTPGTEVTYEQYF.

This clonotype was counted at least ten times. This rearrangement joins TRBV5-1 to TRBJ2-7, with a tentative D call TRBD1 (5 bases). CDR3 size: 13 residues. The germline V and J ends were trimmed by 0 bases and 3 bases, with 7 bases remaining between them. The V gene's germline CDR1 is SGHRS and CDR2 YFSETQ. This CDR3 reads CASSLDDSYEQYF. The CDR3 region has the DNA TGCGCCAGCAGCTTGGATGACAGCTACGAGCAGTACTTC. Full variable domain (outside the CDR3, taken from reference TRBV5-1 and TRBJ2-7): KAGVTQTPRYLIKTRGQQVTLSCSPISGHRSVSWYQQTPGQGLQFLFEYFSETQRNKGNFPGRFSGRQFSNSRSEMNVSTLELGDSALYLCASSLDDSYEQYFGPGTRLTVT.

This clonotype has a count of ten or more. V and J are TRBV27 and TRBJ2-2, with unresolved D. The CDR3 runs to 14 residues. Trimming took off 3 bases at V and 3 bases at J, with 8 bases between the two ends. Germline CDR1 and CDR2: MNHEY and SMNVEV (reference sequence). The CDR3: CASSFWDDTGELFF. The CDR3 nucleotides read TGTGCCAGCAGTTTCTGGGATGACACCGGGGAGCTGTTTTTT.

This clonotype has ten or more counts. This chain's CDR3 is CASSPTKVPAKETQYF. The CDR3 DNA is TGCGCCAGCAGCCCGACGAAGGTGCCGGCCAAGGAGACCCAGTACTTC. V gene TRBV5-1 combines with J gene TRBJ2-5; D is unresolved. The CDR3 extends over 16 amino acids. Trimming took 4 bases from V and 5 from J, leaving 21 bases between them. Germline CDR1 and CDR2: SGHRS and YFSETQ.

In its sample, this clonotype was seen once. CDR3 region: CASSSSKLGPNTEAFF. In nucleotides, the CDR3 is TGTGCCAGCAGTTCGAGTAAATTGGGCCCGAACACTGAAGCTTTCTTT. The chain is built from TRBV28 and TRBJ1-1; D gene unclear. CDR3 length: 16 residues. The V gene's germline CDR1 is MDHEN and CDR2 SYDVKM. The V end was cut by 4 bases, the J end by 1 base, with 16 bases between.

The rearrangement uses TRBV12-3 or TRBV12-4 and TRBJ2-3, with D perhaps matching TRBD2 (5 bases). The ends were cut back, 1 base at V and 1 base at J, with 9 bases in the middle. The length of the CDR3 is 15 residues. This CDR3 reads CASSLVPGGTDTQYF. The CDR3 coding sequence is TGTGCCAGCAGTTTAGTTCCCGGGGGCACAGATACGCAGTATTTT.

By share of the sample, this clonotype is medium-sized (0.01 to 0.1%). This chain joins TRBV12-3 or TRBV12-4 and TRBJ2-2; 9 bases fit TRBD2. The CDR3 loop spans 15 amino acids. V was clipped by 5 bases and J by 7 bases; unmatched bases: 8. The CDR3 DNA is TGTGCCAGCAGTCCAGGCGGGGGGGCCGGCGGGGAGCTGTTTTTT. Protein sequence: CASSPGGGAGGELFF.

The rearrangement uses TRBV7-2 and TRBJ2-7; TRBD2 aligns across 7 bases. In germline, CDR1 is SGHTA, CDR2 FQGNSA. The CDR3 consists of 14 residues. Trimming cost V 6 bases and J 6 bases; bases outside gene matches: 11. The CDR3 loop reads CASSSSGLGREQYV. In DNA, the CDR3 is TGTGCCAGCAGTTCAAGTGGACTAGGCCGCGAGCAGTACGTC.

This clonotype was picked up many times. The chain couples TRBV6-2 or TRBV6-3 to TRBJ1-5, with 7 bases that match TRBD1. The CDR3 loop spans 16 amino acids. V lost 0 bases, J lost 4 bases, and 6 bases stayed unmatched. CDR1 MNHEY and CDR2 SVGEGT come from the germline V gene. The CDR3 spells CASSYSRGRGNQPQHF. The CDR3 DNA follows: TGTGCCAGCAGTTACTCGAGGGGCAGGGGGAATCAGCCCCAGCATTTT.

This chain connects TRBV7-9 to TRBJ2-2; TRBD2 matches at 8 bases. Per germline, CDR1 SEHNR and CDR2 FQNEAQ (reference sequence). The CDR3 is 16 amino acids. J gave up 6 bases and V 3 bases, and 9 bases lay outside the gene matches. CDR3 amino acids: CASSLARGGSSGELFF. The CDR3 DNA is TGTGCCAGCAGCTTGGCCCGCGGGGGGTCGTCCGGGGAGCTGTTTTTT.

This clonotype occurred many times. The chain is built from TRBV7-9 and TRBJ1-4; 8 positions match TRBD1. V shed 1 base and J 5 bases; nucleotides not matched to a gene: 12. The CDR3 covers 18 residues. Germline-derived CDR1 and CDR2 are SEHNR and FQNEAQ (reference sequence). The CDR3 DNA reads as TGTGCCAGCAGCTTAGAGGTGTGGACAGGGCCGGAAAATGAAAAACTGTTTTTT. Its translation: CASSLEVWTGPENEKLFF.

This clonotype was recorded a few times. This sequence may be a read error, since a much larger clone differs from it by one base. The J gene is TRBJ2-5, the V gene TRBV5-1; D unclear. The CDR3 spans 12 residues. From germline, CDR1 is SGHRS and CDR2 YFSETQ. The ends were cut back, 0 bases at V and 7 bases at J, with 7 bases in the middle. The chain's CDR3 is CASSLELGTQYF. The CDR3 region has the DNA TGCGCCAGCAGCTTGGAGTTAGGGACCCAGTACTTC.

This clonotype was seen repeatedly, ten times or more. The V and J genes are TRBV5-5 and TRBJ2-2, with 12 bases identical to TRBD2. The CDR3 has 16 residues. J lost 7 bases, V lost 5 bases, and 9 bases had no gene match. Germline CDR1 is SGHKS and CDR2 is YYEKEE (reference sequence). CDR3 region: CASSRKTSGGRGELFF. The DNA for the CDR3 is TGTGCCAGCAGTCGAAAGACTAGCGGGGGCCGCGGGGAGCTGTTTTTT.

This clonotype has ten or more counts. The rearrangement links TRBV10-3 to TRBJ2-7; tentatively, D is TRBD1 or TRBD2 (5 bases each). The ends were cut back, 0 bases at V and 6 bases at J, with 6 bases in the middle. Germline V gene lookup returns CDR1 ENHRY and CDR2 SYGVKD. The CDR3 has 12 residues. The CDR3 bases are TGTGCCATCAGTGAGTCGGGACCCGAGCAGTACGTC. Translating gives CAISESGPEQYV.

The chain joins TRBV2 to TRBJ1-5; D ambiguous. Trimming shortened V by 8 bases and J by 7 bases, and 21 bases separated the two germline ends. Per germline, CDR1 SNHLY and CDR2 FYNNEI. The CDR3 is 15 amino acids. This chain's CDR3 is CASQEEATRWQPQHF. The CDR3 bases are TGTGCCAGCCAAGAGGAGGCAACTAGGTGGCAGCCCCAGCATTTT.

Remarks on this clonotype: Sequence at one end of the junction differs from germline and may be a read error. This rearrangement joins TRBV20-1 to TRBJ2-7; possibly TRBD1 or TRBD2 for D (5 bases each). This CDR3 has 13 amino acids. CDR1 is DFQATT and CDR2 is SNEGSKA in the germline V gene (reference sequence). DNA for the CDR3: TGTAGTGTCAGGGACCCAAGCTCCTACGAGCAGTACTTC. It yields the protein CSVRDPSSYEQYF.